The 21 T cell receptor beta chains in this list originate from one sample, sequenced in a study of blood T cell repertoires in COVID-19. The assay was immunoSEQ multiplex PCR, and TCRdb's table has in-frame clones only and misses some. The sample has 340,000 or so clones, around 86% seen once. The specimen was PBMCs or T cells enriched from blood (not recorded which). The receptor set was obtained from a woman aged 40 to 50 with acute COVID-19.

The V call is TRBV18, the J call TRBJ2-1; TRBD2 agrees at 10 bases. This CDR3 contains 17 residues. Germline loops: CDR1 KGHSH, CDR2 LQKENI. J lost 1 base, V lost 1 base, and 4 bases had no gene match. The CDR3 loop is CASSPLAGGGSYNEQFF. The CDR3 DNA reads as TGTGCCAGCTCACCACTAGCGGGAGGTGGATCCTACAATGAGCAGTTCTTC.

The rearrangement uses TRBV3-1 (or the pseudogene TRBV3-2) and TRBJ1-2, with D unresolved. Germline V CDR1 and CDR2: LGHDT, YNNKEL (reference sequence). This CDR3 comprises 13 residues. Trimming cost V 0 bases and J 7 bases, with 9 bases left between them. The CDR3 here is CASSQEIFGGYTF. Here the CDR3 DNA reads TGTGCCAGCAGCCAAGAAATATTCGGTGGCTACACCTTC.

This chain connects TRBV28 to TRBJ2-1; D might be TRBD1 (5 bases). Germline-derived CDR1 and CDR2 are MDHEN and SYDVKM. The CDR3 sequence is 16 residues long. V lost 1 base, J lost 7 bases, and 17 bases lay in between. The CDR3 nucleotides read TGTGCCAGCAGTTTATTGTCTGTAGCAGGGCAGAATGAGCAGTTCTTC. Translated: CASSLLSVAGQNEQFF.

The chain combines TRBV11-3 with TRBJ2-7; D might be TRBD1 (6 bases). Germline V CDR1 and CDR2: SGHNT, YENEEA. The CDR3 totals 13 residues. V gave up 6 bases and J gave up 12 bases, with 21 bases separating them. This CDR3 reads CASSPKGETILYF. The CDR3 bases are TGTGCCAGCAGTCCGAAGGGGGAGACCATTCTGTACTTC.

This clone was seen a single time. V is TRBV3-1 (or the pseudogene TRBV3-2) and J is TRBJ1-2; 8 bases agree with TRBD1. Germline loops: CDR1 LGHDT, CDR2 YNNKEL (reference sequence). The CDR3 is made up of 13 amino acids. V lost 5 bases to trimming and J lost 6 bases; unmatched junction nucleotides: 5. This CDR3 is CASSYGQGDGYTF. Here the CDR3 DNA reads TGTGCCAGCAGCTACGGACAGGGAGATGGCTACACCTTC.

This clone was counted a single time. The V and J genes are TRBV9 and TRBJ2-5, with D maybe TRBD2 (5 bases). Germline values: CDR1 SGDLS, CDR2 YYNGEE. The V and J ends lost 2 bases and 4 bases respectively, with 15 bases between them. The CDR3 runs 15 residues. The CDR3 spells CASSVNTGNGETQYF. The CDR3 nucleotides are TGTGCCAGCAGCGTTAACACGGGGAATGGAGAGACCCAGTACTTC.

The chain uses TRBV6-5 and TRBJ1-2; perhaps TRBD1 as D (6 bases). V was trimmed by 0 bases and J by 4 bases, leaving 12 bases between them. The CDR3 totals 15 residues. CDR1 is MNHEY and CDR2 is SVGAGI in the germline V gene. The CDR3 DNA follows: TGTGCCAGCAGTTACTCCTCAACAGGGTTCTATGGCTACACCTTC. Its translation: CASSYSSTGFYGYTF.

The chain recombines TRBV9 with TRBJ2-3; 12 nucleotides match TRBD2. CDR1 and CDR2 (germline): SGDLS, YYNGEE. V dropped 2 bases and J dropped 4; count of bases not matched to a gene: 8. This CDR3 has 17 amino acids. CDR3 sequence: CASSVGLAGSGPDTQYF. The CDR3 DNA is TGTGCCAGCAGCGTCGGACTAGCGGGGAGTGGCCCAGATACGCAGTATTTT.

The CDR3, as DNA: TGTGCCAGCAGCCCAGGACAGGGGCTCTCCTACGAGCAGTACTTC. Amino acid sequence: CASSPGQGLSYEQYF. The gene calls are TRBV7-6 and TRBJ2-7; TRBD1 matches at 9 bases. Looked up from germline, CDR1 is SGHVS and CDR2 is FNYEAQ. V lost 5 bases and J lost 0; bases outside the gene matches: 5. This CDR3 has 15 amino acids. The variable domain in full, completed from reference TRBV7-6 and TRBJ2-7, reads GAGVSQSPRYKVTKRGQDVALRCDPISGHVSLYWYRQALGQGPEFLTYFNYEAQQDKSGLPNDRFSAERPEGSISTLTIQRTEQRDSAMYRCASSPGQGLSYEQYFGPGTRLTVT.

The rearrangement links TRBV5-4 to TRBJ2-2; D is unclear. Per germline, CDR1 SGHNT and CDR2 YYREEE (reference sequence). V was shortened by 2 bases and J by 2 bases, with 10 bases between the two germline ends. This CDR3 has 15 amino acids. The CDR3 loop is CASSFSVLNTGELFF. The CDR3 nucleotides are TGTGCCAGCAGCTTCAGCGTCCTCAACACCGGGGAGCTGTTTTTT.

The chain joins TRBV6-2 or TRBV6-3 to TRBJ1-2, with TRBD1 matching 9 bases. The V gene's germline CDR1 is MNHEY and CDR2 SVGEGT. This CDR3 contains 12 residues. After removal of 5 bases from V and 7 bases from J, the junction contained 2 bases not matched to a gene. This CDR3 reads CASSPGQGGYTF. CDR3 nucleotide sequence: TGTGCCAGCAGTCCGGGACAGGGTGGCTACACCTTC.

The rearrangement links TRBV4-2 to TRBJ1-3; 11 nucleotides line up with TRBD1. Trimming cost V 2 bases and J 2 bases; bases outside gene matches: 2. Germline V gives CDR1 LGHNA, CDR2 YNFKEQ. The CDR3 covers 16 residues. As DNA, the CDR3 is TGTGCCAGCAGCCAATCGGACAGGGGGCCTGGAAACACCATATATTTT. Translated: CASSQSDRGPGNTIYF.

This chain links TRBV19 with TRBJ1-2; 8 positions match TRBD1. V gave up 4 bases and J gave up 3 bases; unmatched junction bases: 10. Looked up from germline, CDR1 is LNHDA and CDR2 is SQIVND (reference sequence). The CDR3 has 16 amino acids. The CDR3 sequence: CASSTIRTGSDYGYTF. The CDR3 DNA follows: TGTGCCAGTAGTACTATACGGACAGGGTCGGACTATGGCTACACCTTC.

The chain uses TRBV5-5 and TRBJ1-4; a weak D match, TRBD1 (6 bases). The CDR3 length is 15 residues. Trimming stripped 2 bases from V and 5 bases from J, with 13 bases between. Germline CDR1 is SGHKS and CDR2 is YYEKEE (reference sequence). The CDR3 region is CASSFWTAANEKLFF. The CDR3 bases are TGTGCCAGCAGCTTCTGGACAGCTGCGAATGAAAAACTGTTTTTT.

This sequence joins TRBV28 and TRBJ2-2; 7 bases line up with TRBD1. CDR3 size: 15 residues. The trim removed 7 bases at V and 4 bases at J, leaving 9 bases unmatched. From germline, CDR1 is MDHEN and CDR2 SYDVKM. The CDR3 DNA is TGTGCCAGCATCTTAGACAGGGAGAGCACCGGGGAGCTGTTTTTT. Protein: CASILDRESTGELFF.

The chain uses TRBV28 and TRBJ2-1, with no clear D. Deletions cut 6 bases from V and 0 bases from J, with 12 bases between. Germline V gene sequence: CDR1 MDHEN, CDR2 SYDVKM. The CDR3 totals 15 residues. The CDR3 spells CASSVLASSYNEQFF. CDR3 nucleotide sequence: TGTGCCAGCAGCGTACTCGCGAGCTCCTACAATGAGCAGTTCTTC.

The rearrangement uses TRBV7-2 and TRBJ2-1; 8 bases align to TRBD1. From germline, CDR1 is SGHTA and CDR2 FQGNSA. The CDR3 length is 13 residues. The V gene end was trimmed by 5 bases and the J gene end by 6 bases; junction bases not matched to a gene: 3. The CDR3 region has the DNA TGTGCCAGCAGCACAACAGGGGGCAATGAGCAGTTCTTC. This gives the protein CASSTTGGNEQFF.

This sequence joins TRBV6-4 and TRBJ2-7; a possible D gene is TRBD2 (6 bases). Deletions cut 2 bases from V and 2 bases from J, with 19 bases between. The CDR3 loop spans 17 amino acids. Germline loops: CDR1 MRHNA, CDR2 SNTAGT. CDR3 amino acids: CASSDGGPGDGPYEQYF. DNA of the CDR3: TGTGCCAGCAGTGACGGGGGTCCGGGGGATGGACCCTACGAGCAGTACTTC.

CDR3 nucleotides: TGTGCCAGTAGTATGTTTCAGGTGAACACTGAAGCTTTCTTT. The encoded protein is CASSMFQVNTEAFF. This chain uses TRBV19 with TRBJ1-1, with no clear D. Germline V CDR1 and CDR2: LNHDA, SQIVND (reference sequence). The CDR3 totals 14 residues. V shed 3 bases and J shed 0 bases, with 8 bases lying between them.

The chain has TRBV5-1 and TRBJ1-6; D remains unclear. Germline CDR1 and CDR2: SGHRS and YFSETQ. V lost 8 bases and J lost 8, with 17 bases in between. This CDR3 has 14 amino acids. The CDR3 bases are TGCGCCAGTTCCTCCGGGATAGAGGATTCACCCCTCCACTTT. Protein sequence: CASSSGIEDSPLHF. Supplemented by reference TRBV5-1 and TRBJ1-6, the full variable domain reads KAGVTQTPRYLIKTRGQQVTLSCSPISGHRSVSWYQQTPGQGLQFLFEYFSETQRNKGNFPGRFSGRQFSNSRSEMNVSTLELGDSALYLCASSSGIEDSPLHFGNGTRLTVT.

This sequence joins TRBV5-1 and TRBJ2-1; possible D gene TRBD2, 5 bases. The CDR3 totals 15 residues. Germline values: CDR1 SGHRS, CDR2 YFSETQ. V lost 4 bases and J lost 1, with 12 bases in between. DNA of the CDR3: TGCGCCAGCAGCCCTCAAACGGGATCCTACAATGAGCAGTTCTTC. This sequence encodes CASSPQTGSYNEQFF.